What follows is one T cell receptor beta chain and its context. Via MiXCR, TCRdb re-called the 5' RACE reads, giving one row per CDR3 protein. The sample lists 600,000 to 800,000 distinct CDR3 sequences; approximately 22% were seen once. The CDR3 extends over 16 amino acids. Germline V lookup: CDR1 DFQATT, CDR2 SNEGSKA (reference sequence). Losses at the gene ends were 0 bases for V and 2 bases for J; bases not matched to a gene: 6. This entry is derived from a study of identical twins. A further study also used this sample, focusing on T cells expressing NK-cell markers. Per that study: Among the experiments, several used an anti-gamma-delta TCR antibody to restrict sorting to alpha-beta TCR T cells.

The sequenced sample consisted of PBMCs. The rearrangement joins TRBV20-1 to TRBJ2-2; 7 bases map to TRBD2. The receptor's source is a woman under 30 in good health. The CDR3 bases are TGCAGTGCTAGAGATTGGAGCGGGGTTAACACCGGGGAGCTGTTTTTT. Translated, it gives CSARDWSGVNTGELFF.